What follows is one T cell receptor (beta chain) and its context. It was with 60 Vbeta and 13 Jbeta primers that the PCR ran. Here immunoSEQ multiplex PCR was the method, and the copy in TCRdb shows in-frame clones only, minus some. The sample holds about 210,000 clones, about 85% seen once. The sample is drawn from a study of cytomegalovirus exposure and HLA in healthy donors. In germline, CDR1 is MNHEY, CDR2 SMNVEV (reference sequence). This CDR3 region has 17 residues. Trimming cost V 4 bases and J 0 bases; bases outside gene matches: 6. Nominal health characterized the donors when sampled, though unrecorded immune exposures were likely.

Source material: PBMCs. The TCR was taken from a girl aged 2 to 10 in good health and CMV-seronegative. The V call is TRBV27, the J call TRBJ2-2, with 9 bases identical to TRBD1. In nucleotides, the CDR3 is TGTGCCAGCAGTTCATGGACAGGGGCCCCGAACACCGGGGAGCTGTTTTTT. It specifies CASSSWTGAPNTGELFF.